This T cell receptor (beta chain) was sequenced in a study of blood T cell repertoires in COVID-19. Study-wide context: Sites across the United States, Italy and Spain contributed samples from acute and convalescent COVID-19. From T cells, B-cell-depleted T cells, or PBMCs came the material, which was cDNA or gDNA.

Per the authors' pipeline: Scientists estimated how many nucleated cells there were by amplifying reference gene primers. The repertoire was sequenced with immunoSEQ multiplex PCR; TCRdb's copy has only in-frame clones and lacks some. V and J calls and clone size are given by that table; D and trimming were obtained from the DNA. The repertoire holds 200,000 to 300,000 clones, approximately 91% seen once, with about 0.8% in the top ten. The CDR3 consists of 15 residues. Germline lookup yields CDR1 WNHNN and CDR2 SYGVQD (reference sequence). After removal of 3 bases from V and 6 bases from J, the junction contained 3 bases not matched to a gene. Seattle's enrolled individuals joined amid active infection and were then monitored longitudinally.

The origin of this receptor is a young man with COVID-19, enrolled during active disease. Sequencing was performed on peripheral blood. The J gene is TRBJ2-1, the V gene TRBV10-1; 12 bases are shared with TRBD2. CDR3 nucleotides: TGCGCCAGCAGTGATCCTAGCGGGGGGGCCAATGAGCAGTTCTTC. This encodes CASSDPSGGANEQFF.